The entry below describes one TCR beta chain. Assay used: immunoSEQ multiplex PCR; TCRdb lists only in-frame clones, some missing. The sample carries around 330,000 clones, under 80% recorded once. The sample comes from a study of shared clonotypes between healthy human individuals. Study in general: Contributing individuals were a couple of females and a few males aged 18 to 49.

There are 17 residues in the CDR3. With 4 bases removed from V and 5 bases from J, the gap between germline ends came to 23 bases. The V gene's germline CDR1 is MGHRA and CDR2 YSYEKL. A CD45RA-negative memory subset and a CD45RA+ naive subset were separated from the CD4+ cells. The chain carries TRBV4-1 and TRBJ2-5; D possibly corresponds to TRBD1 (6 bases). Material for sequencing was memory CD4+ T cells sorted from blood. Stated subset: CD45RA-negative fraction. The sequence was collected from a man aged 25 to 40 in good health. Written as DNA, the CDR3 is TGCGCCAGCAGCCGGGATAATCTGGAGGACAGAAGGGAGACCCAGTACTTC. It specifies CASSRDNLEDRRETQYF.